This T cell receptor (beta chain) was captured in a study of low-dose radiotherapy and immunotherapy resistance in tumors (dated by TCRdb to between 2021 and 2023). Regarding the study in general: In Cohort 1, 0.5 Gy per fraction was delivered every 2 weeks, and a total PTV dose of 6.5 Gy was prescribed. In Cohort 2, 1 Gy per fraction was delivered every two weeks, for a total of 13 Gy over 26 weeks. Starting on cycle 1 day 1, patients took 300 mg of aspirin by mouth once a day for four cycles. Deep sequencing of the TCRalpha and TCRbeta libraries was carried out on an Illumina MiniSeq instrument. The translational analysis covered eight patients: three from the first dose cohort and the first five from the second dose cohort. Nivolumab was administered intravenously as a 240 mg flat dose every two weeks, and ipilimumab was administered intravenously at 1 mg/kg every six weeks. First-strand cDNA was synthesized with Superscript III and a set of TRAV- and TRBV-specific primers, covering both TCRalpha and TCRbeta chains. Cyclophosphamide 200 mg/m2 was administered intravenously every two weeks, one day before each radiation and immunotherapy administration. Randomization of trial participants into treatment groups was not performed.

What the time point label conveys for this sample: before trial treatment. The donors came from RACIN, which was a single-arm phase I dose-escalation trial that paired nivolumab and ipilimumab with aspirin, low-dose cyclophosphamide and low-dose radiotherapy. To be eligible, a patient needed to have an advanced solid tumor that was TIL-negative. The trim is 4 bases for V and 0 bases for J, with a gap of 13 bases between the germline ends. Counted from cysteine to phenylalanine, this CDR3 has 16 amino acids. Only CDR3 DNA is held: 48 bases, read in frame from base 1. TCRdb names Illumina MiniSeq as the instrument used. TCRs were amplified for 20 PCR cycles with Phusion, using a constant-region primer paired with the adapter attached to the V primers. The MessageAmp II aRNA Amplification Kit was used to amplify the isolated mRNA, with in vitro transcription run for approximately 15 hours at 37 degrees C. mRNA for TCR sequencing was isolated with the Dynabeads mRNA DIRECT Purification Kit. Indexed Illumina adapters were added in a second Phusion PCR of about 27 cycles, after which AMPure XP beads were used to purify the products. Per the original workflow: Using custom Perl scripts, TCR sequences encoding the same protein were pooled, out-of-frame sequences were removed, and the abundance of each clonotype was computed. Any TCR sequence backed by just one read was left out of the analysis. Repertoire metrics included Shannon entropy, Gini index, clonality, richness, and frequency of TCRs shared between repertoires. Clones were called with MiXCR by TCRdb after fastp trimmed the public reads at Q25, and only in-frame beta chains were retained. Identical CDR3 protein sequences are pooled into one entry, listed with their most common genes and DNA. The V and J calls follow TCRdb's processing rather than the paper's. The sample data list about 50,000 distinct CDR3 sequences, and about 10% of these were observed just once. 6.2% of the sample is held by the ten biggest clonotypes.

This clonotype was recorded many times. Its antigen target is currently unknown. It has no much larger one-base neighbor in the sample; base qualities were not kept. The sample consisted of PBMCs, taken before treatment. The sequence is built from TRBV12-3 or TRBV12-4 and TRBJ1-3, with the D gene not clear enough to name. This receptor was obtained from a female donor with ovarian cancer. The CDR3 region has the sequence CASSSTPVGSGNTIYF. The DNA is TGTGCCAGCAGTTCAACCCCGGTCGGCTCTGGAAACACCATATATTTT.